The entry below describes one T cell receptor beta chain. Its matching antigen is unknown. Method: immunoSEQ multiplex PCR; TCRdb's copy keeps in-frame clones and lacks some. The repertoire holds around 2.1 million clones, with 90% to 95% as singletons. CD45RO-negative, CCR7-selected cells formed the naive CD8 fraction, which excluded terminally differentiated effector memory CD45RA+ cells. The sample is drawn from a study of shared clonotypes between healthy human individuals. As for the study in general: There were three CD4 naive, three CD4 memory, two CD8 naive and one CD8 memory plates per donor. The study, taken as a whole, reports: Across subsets, estimated richness was generally greater for naive than for memory populations.

The V and J ends lost 5 bases and 13 bases respectively, with 20 bases between them. The CDR3 length is 13 residues. The germline CDR1 and CDR2 sequences are MNHEY and SMNVEV (reference sequence). The gene calls are TRBV27 and TRBJ1-2; D is uncertain. The clonotype comes from a man aged 18 to 30 in good health. Some clones in this sample may be carry-over from other donors' samples. The sample was naive CD8+ T cells from PBMCs. CDR3 bases: TGTGCCAGCAGTCCCCGGAACTCCCGCTTCTTCACCTTC. It yields the protein CASSPRNSRFFTF.